Below, 26 T cell receptor beta chains from the same sample are listed, as sequenced in a study of T cells in Graves' hyperthyroidism and ophthalmopathy (dated 2019 in TCRdb). Preparation of the library involved multiplex PCR. Sequencing was performed on an Illumina HiSeq 2000. Amplification of TCR beta CDR3 regions was carried out from RNA transcripts. The TCR CDR3 was subjected to a first round of RT-PCR using the HTBI primer set and the Qiagen OneStep RT-PCR kit. TCRdb passed the public sequencing reads through fastp at Q25 and MiXCR, retaining productive beta sequences. Entries are consolidated by CDR3 protein sequence, retaining the most common genes and DNA. A total of 480,000 or so distinct CDR3 sequences appear in this sample, about 45% of them only once. In total, the top ten clones hold about 45% of the sample. Sequencing was done on a sample of peripheral blood or thyroid tissue (not recorded which). Receptors originate from an adult woman with Graves' disease, either hyperthyroidism or ophthalmopathy (not recorded which).

This clonotype was observed at least ten times. The chain is built from TRBV3-1 and TRBJ2-7; either TRBD1 or TRBD2 may supply D (5 bases each). V was cut by 3 bases and J by 6 bases, with 18 bases left in between. Germline CDR1 and CDR2: LGHDT and YNNKEL (reference sequence). The CDR3 is made up of 15 amino acids. CDR3 residues: CASSHRGVGKLEQYF. The CDR3 nucleotides read TGTGCCAGCAGCCATAGGGGTGTCGGGAAGCTCGAGCAGTACTTC.

The chain recombines TRBV11-2 with TRBJ2-5; D perhaps matches TRBD2 (6 bases). Germline lookup yields CDR1 SGHAT and CDR2 FQNNGV. Trimming left V 2 bases short and J 2 bases short, with 12 bases between. This CDR3 is built from 15 residues. DNA for the CDR3: TGTGCCAGCAGCTTACAAGGAGGGAGGCAAGAGACCCAGTACTTC. Translation gives CASSLQGGRQETQYF.

The gene calls are TRBV10-3 and TRBJ1-2; tentatively, D is TRBD1 (5 bases). The CDR3 covers 14 residues. CDR1 ENHRY and CDR2 SYGVKD come from the germline V gene. V was cut by 11 bases and J by 8 bases, with 24 bases left in between. CDR3 loop: CAHSQGGRGYGYTF. The CDR3 region has the DNA TGTGCCCATTCCCAGGGCGGGAGAGGCTACGGCTACACCTTC.

This clonotype was detected a few times. The rearrangement uses TRBV7-6 and TRBJ2-6; possibly TRBD1 for D (6 bases). With 7 bases removed from V and 18 bases from J, the gap between germline ends came to 13 bases. The CDR3 is 10 residues long. Germline loops: CDR1 SGHVS, CDR2 FNYEAQ. In DNA, the CDR3 is TGTGCCAGCAAAAACCCGGGACAGACTTTC. This codes for CASKNPGQTF.

The V gene is TRBV2, the J gene TRBJ1-5; no firm D call. Germline-derived CDR1 and CDR2 are SNHLY and FYNNEI. The CDR3 spans 16 residues. Trimming stripped 6 bases from V and 4 bases from J, with 19 bases between. The CDR3 region has the DNA TGTGCCAGCAGGGACGACATCTCACTACCGAATCAGCCCCAGCATTTT. Protein sequence: CASRDDISLPNQPQHF.

J is TRBJ1-2 and V is TRBV28; D is unclear. V was trimmed by 1 base and J by 3 bases, leaving 6 bases between them. This CDR3 is 13 amino acids long. Germline lookup yields CDR1 MDHEN and CDR2 SYDVKM. CDR3 coding DNA: TGTGCCAGCAGTTTATCTACGGACTATGGCTACACCTTC. Amino acid sequence: CASSLSTDYGYTF.

This clonotype has a single count. V gene TRBV7-2 combines with J gene TRBJ1-2, with D perhaps matching TRBD1 (5 bases). This CDR3 contains 14 residues. Looked up from germline, CDR1 is SGHTA and CDR2 is FQGNSA. The V end lost 5 bases, the J end lost 12 bases, and 22 bases lay between the germline ends. DNA for the CDR3: TGTGCCAGCAGCCTCGAGACTAGCGGGGGGATCCACACCTTC. Residues: CASSLETSGGIHTF.

The chain has TRBV20-1 and TRBJ1-6; possibly TRBD1 for D (6 bases). Germline lookup yields CDR1 DFQATT and CDR2 SNEGSKA (reference sequence). The CDR3 is 13 residues long. V gave up 4 bases and J gave up 7 bases, with 11 bases separating them. The CDR3 loop reads CSANDRQNSPLHF. CDR3 coding DNA: TGCAGTGCTAACGACAGGCAGAATTCACCCCTCCACTTT.

The gene calls are TRBV6-5 and TRBJ2-7, with TRBD1 identical over 7 bases. The junction had 5 bases not matched to a gene; V was cut back by 8 bases and J by 4 bases. Germline CDR1 MNHEY, CDR2 SVGAGI. This CDR3 comprises 12 residues. The CDR3 sequence is CASEGASYEQYF. DNA for the CDR3: TGTGCCAGCGAGGGGGCATCGTACGAGCAGTACTTC.

This clonotype was recorded a few times. This chain links TRBV4-3 with TRBJ1-1; D remains unclear. Trimming left V 5 bases short and J 1 base short, with 11 bases between. Germline CDR1 reads LGHNA; CDR2 reads YSLEER. This CDR3 has 14 residues. The chain's CDR3 is CASSWETRNTEAFF. In DNA form, the CDR3 reads TGCGCCAGCAGCTGGGAAACAAGGAACACTGAAGCTTTCTTT.

J is TRBJ1-5 and V is TRBV10-3; unclear D gene. V shed 6 bases and J shed 0 bases, with 6 bases lying between them. Germline V CDR1 and CDR2: ENHRY, SYGVKD. The length of the CDR3 is 13 residues. Here the CDR3 reads CAIRTPSNQPQHF. The DNA of the CDR3 is TGTGCCATCAGGACACCTAGCAATCAGCCCCAGCATTTT.

The chain employs TRBV6-1 and TRBJ2-5, with 12 bases lining up with TRBD2. Germline assignment: CDR1 MNHNS and CDR2 SASEGT. The CDR3 consists of 19 residues. Germline trimming cut 1 base from V and 7 bases from J; bases unmatched to any gene: 16. CDR3 residues: CASSEEPTGGWGLAGTQYF. CDR3 coding DNA: TGTGCCAGCAGTGAAGAACCGACAGGGGGATGGGGACTAGCGGGGACCCAGTACTTC.

The table lists this clonotype with many counts. This rearrangement joins TRBV20-1 to TRBJ2-5; TRBD1 agrees at 7 bases. CDR1 is DFQATT and CDR2 is SNEGSKA in the germline V gene (reference sequence). V lost 6 bases and J lost 9; bases outside the gene matches: 13. CDR3 length: 13 residues. The CDR3 sequence: CSAPGQLPVAQYF. In nucleotides, the CDR3 is TGCAGTGCGCCGGGACAGCTCCCTGTGGCCCAGTACTTC.

Remarks on this clonotype: At one boundary the junction diverges from the germline segment, which might be a read error. The chain links TRBV10-1 to TRBJ2-7; 7 positions match TRBD1. Germline loops: CDR1 WNHNN, CDR2 SYGVQD (reference sequence). This CDR3 spans 15 amino acids. Here the CDR3 DNA reads TGTGCCAGCTCACCGCGTCCTGGGACAGACTACGAGCAGTACTTC. This translates into CASSPRPGTDYEQYF.

The V call is TRBV2, the J call TRBJ1-5; TRBD1 matches at 7 bases. This CDR3 comprises 17 residues. Unmatched junction bases numbered 13, after V lost 6 bases and J lost 2 bases. The germline CDR1 and CDR2 sequences are SNHLY and FYNNEI. The CDR3: CASRSSRTGGGNQPQHF. The CDR3 DNA follows: TGTGCCAGCAGAAGCTCGAGGACAGGTGGCGGCAATCAGCCCCAGCATTTT.

This sequence joins TRBV5-1 and TRBJ2-7; D not certain. CDR3 size: 14 residues. Per the germline V gene, CDR1 is SGHRS and CDR2 is YFSETQ. V shed 0 bases and J shed 2 bases, with 9 bases lying between them. This CDR3 reads CASSLDGEAYEQYF. For the CDR3, the DNA is TGCGCCAGCAGCTTGGATGGGGAAGCCTACGAGCAGTACTTC.

This clonotype was seen ten or more times. The chain is built from TRBV5-1 and TRBJ1-1; unclear D gene. Germline loops: CDR1 SGHRS, CDR2 YFSETQ. This CDR3 spans 13 amino acids. V was shortened by 0 bases and J by 10 bases, with 13 bases between the two germline ends. The CDR3 sequence is CASSLEGTVRAFF. DNA of the CDR3: TGCGCCAGCAGCTTGGAGGGCACAGTTCGAGCTTTCTTT.

This chain joins TRBV24-1 and TRBJ1-5; 10 bases agree with TRBD1. This CDR3 is built from 15 residues. The germline gives CDR1 KGHDR, CDR2 SFDVKD. The V gene end was trimmed by 4 bases and the J gene end by 5 bases; junction bases not matched to a gene: 4. CDR3 amino acids: CATSDLTGGYQPQHF. For the CDR3, the DNA is TGTGCCACCAGTGACCTGACAGGGGGCTATCAGCCCCAGCATTTT.

This clonotype has just one count. CDR3 residues: CASTSGNTGELFF. The CDR3 DNA reads TGTGCCAGCACGAGCGGTAACACCGGGGAGCTGTTTTTT. This sequence joins TRBV7-2 and TRBJ2-2; TRBD2 might be the D (5 bases). The CDR3 is made up of 13 amino acids. Germline CDR1 reads SGHTA; CDR2 reads FQGNSA. V was shortened by 7 bases and J by 2 bases, with 8 bases between the two germline ends.

The gene calls are TRBV5-1 and TRBJ1-1, with D possibly being TRBD1 (6 bases). Trimming took off 2 bases at V and 0 bases at J, with 11 bases between the two ends. CDR1 and CDR2 (germline): SGHRS, YFSETQ. The CDR3 is 15 residues long. Here the CDR3 reads CASSFTGTLNTEAFF. As DNA, the CDR3 is TGCGCCAGCAGCTTTACCGGGACATTGAACACTGAAGCTTTCTTT.

In the case of this clonotype: This sequence may be a read error, since a much larger clone differs from it by one base. The V and J genes are TRBV20-1 and TRBJ1-4, with 8 bases identical to TRBD1. V trimming: 3 bases; J trimming: 0 bases; junction bases outside the gene matches: 12. CDR1 and CDR2 (germline): DFQATT, SNEGSKA (reference sequence). The CDR3 has 18 amino acids. The CDR3 reads CSASEGSGGLATNEKLFF. The CDR3 DNA sequence: TGCAGTGCTAGCGAGGGGTCAGGGGGCCTAGCAACTAATGAAAAACTGTTTTTT.

This clonotype was picked up a small number of times. J is TRBJ2-2 and V is TRBV29-1; D is undetermined. The V gene's germline CDR1 is SQVTM and CDR2 ANQGSEA. This CDR3 spans 12 amino acids. The V end lost 3 bases, the J end lost 5 bases, and 7 bases lay between the germline ends. The CDR3 spells CSVEERTGELFF. The CDR3 DNA reads as TGCAGCGTTGAGGAGCGTACCGGGGAGCTGTTTTTT.

The sample holds many counts of this clonotype. The chain combines TRBV15 with TRBJ1-5; a weak D match, TRBD1 (5 bases). V gave up 1 base and J gave up 6 bases, with 16 bases separating them. This CDR3 contains 16 residues. Germline V CDR1 and CDR2: LNHNV, YYDKDF (reference sequence). The CDR3 sequence is CATSRVAGGRGQPQHF. CDR3 in DNA: TGTGCCACCAGCAGAGTTGCGGGGGGAAGGGGTCAGCCCCAGCATTTT.

In its sample, this clonotype was seen a few times. The V and J genes are TRBV27 and TRBJ1-2; D remains unclear. Trimming stripped 4 bases from V and 3 bases from J, with 9 bases between. The CDR3 is 13 amino acids. Germline CDR1 is MNHEY and CDR2 is SMNVEV (reference sequence). CDR3 DNA: TGTGCCAGCAGTTCTCCCAGGCACTATGGCTACACCTTC. Its translation is CASSSPRHYGYTF.

The chain employs TRBV10-3 and TRBJ1-1; 7 bases map to TRBD1. This CDR3 is built from 15 residues. Per the germline V gene, CDR1 is ENHRY and CDR2 is SYGVKD. V dropped 10 bases and J dropped 10; count of bases not matched to a gene: 21. The CDR3 is CASSQDRSRLVGAFF. CDR3 sequence (DNA): TGTGCCAGCAGCCAGGACAGGTCCCGGCTGGTGGGAGCTTTCTTT.

This clonotype was detected ten times or more. The rearrangement joins TRBV19 to TRBJ1-6, with 7 bases that match TRBD1. The germline V gene encodes CDR1 LNHDA and CDR2 SQIVND (reference sequence). With V trimmed by 6 bases and J by 6 bases, 2 bases remained unmatched. The CDR3 runs 13 residues. CDR3 amino acids: CASRPGGNSPLHF. CDR3 DNA sequence: TGTGCCAGTAGACCAGGGGGTAATTCACCCCTCCACTTT.